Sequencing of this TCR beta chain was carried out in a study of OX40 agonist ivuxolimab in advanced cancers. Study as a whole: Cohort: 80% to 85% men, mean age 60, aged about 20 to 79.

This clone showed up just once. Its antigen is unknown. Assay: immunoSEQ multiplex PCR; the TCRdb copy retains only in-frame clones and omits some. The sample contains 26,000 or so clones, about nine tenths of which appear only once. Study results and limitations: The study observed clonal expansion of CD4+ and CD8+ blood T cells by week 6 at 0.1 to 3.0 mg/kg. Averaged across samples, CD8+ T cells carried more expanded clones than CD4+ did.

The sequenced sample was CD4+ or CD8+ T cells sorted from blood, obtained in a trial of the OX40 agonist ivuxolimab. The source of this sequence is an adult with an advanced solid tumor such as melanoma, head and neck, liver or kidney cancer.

CDR3 in amino acids: CASSYGTSGEQYF. The CDR3 DNA is TGTGCCAGCAGTTACGGGACTAGCGGCGAGCAGTACTTC. The rearrangement links TRBV5-5 to TRBJ2-7; 11 nucleotides align to TRBD2. The V segment lost 5 bases and the J segment 6 bases; nucleotides outside the gene matches: 4. Germline CDR1 reads SGHKS; CDR2 reads YYEKEE (reference sequence). The CDR3 spans 13 residues.